The 10 T cell receptor beta chains below all came from one sample that was sequenced in a study of blood T cell repertoires in COVID-19. TCRdb's table, derived via immunoSEQ multiplex PCR, lists solely in-frame clones and lacks some. The top ten hold approximately 1.5% of the sample, which has 400,000 to 450,000 clones, 75% to 90% seen once. The sample comprised peripheral blood. The receptors stem from a woman aged 40 to 50 with COVID-19, enrolled during active disease.

This sequence joins TRBV7-6 and TRBJ1-4; D remains ambiguous. The germline CDR1 and CDR2 sequences are SGHVS and FNYEAQ. CDR3 length: 14 amino acids. The V end lost 2 bases, the J end lost 2 bases, and 6 bases lay between the germline ends. The CDR3 loop is CASSLRVTNEKLFF. CDR3 sequence (DNA): TGTGCCAGCAGCTTACGGGTGACTAATGAAAAACTGTTTTTT.

The V gene is TRBV6-6, the J gene TRBJ1-1; 7 nucleotides agree with TRBD1. Per the germline V gene, CDR1 is MNHNY and CDR2 is SVGAGI (reference sequence). There are 14 residues in the CDR3. The V segment lost 6 bases and the J segment 0 bases; nucleotides outside the gene matches: 4. CDR3 bases: TGTGCCAGCAGAGCCGGGACAGTGAACACTGAAGCTTTCTTT. Translating gives CASRAGTVNTEAFF.

The chain is built from TRBV6-2 or TRBV6-3 and TRBJ2-3; 12 bases map to TRBD2. This CDR3 has 15 amino acids. Germline lookup yields CDR1 MNHEY and CDR2 SVGEGT. Trimming at V came to 4 bases and at J to 5 bases, leaving 4 bases not matched to a gene. CDR3 amino acids: CASSSPGLAGDTQYF. For the CDR3, the DNA is TGTGCCAGCAGTTCCCCGGGACTAGCGGGAGATACGCAGTATTTT.

The chain recombines TRBV27 with TRBJ1-5; 9 nucleotides align to TRBD1. Germline CDR1 reads MNHEY; CDR2 reads SMNVEV (reference sequence). The CDR3 sequence is 14 residues long. Unmatched junction bases numbered 5, after V lost 5 bases and J lost 6 bases. CDR3 DNA sequence: TGTGCCAGCAGTCCCGGGACAGGGTTTCAGCCCCAGCATTTT. This encodes CASSPGTGFQPQHF.

V usage is TRBV24-1 and J usage is TRBJ2-1; 7 nucleotides line up with TRBD1. The CDR3 is 17 residues long. Germline-derived CDR1 and CDR2 are KGHDR and SFDVKD. V trimming: 5 bases; J trimming: 11 bases; junction bases outside the gene matches: 20. Written as DNA, the CDR3 is TGTGCCACCAGTGCTACTACAGGGGCAATGTCCCAGTTGAAGCAGTTCTTC. Its translation is CATSATTGAMSQLKQFF.

V gene TRBV6-2 or TRBV6-3 combines with J gene TRBJ2-4; 8 bases are a match to TRBD1. Germline V lookup: CDR1 MNHEY, CDR2 SVGEGT. The CDR3 extends over 16 amino acids. V dropped 5 bases and J dropped 3; count of bases not matched to a gene: 9. CDR3 residues: CASSTRDRPGKNIQYF. The CDR3 coding sequence is TGTGCCAGCAGTACCCGGGACAGGCCTGGCAAAAACATTCAGTACTTC.

This chain links TRBV18 with TRBJ1-4, with D uncertain. CDR3 length equals 15 residues. Trimming removed 3 bases at V and 0 bases at J, with 8 bases between. Germline V CDR1 and CDR2: KGHSH, LQKENI. CDR3 protein: CASSPDTATNEKLFF. DNA of the CDR3: TGTGCCAGCTCACCCGACACTGCAACTAATGAAAAACTGTTTTTT.

V is TRBV7-3 and J is TRBJ1-2, with TRBD1 matching 7 bases. This CDR3 spans 16 amino acids. V lost 0 bases and J lost 8; bases outside the gene matches: 12. Germline-derived CDR1 and CDR2 are SGHTA and FQGTGA. The CDR3 nucleotides are TGTGCCAGCAGCTTAACAGCCGGCCAGGGGGTACGGGGCTACACCTTC. Residues: CASSLTAGQGVRGYTF.

Comments on this clone: Distinct nucleotide sequences in the sample also encode this CDR3. The gene calls are TRBV28 and TRBJ1-2; 8 positions agree with TRBD1. This CDR3 is 14 amino acids long. Germline V gene data show CDR1 as MDHEN and CDR2 as SYDVKM. The trim removed 5 bases at V and 4 bases at J, leaving 6 bases unmatched. CDR3 sequence reads: CASSPSGQGYGYTF. As DNA, the CDR3 is TGTGCCAGCAGTCCCTCCGGACAGGGCTATGGCTACACCTTC.

The chain combines TRBV5-1 with TRBJ2-6; tentative D call: TRBD2 (5 bases). CDR1 is SGHRS, CDR2 YFSETQ, per germline. Deletions cut 2 bases from V and 1 base from J, with 13 bases between. The CDR3 is 17 amino acids. CDR3 DNA: TGCGCCAGCAGCTTCCGGGGAATTGTTTCTGGGGCCAACGTCCTGACTTTC. This gives the protein CASSFRGIVSGANVLTF.